This TCR beta chain was observed in a study of T cell responses to AZD1222 COVID-19 vaccine. Study background: Researchers grouped second doses given at about 4 or about 12 weeks into one pool.

The CDR3 has 16 residues. The V and J ends lost 6 bases and 3 bases, in that order; junction bases with no gene match: 10. Per germline, CDR1 SEHNR and CDR2 FQNEAQ (reference sequence). Findings and caveats of the study: Reportedly, nearly half of unique spike TCRs recognized epitopes outside B.1.351/B.1.1.7 mutations. Repertoires were obtained solely post-peak T cell response.

About this clone itself: What it binds is unknown.

TCRdb's table, derived via immunoSEQ multiplex PCR, lists solely in-frame clones and lacks some. The table shows some 97,000 clones, with about 89% occurring only once. The chain couples TRBV7-9 to TRBJ2-1; 8 nucleotides agree with TRBD2. The sequences come from peripheral blood, collected on day 0 of AZD1222 vaccination. The sequence was collected from an adult in good health. The CDR3: CASSPTSGTNYNEQFF. The CDR3 DNA is TGTGCCAGCAGTCCAACTAGCGGTACTAACTACAATGAGCAGTTCTTC. Full variable domain (rest looked up from reference TRBV7-9 and TRBJ2-1): DTGVSQNPRHKITKRGQNVTFRCDPISEHNRLYWYRQTLGQGPEFLTYFQNEAQLEKSRLLSDRFSAERPKGSFSTLEIQRTEQGDSAMYLCASSPTSGTNYNEQFFGPGTRLTVL.